This is a list of T cell receptor beta chains from one sample in a study of regulatory T cells in long-lasting Graves disease. TCRdb analysed the multiplex PCR reads with MiXCR anew, one entry per CDR3 protein. The sample records some 430,000 distinct CDR3 sequences, around a fifth being singletons. Material: peripheral blood mononuclear cells (PBMCs), obtained when the disease was refractory, from a patient treated with antithyroid drugs. These receptors were taken from a female donor with Graves disease. CDR3s include the opening cysteine and the closing phenylalanine or tryptophan. A D gene is named only where the DNA matches it firmly. Clone size, where shown, is once, few, many, or a class for clones that have expanded.

J,size,D,V,CDR3,DNA
TRBJ2-3,NA,NA,TRBV7-9,CASSSTGSGPDTQYF,TGTGCCAGCAGCTCAACAGGGTCGGGACCAGATACGCAGTATTTT
TRBJ2-7,many,NA,TRBV28,CASNQAGGNYEQYF,TGTGCCAGCAACCAAGCCGGAGGGAACTACGAGCAGTACTTC
TRBJ2-2,NA,NA,TRBV28,CASNDDRSGYTGELFF,TGTGCCAGCAACGACGACCGGAGCGGGTACACCGGGGAGCTGTTTTTT
TRBJ2-7,many,NA,TRBV12-3/TRBV12-4,CASSLQRYEQYF,TGTGCCAGCAGTTTACAGCGGTACGAGCAGTACTTC
TRBJ2-7,many,NA,TRBV28,CASSPPGGLLASYEQYF,TGTGCCAGCAGTCCTCCAGGGGGTTTACTAGCGAGCTACGAGCAGTACTTC
TRBJ1-2,many,TRBD1,TRBV6-1,CASRQGQGYGYTF,TGTGCCAGCAGACAAGGACAGGGCTATGGCTACACCTTC
TRBJ1-4,NA,TRBD1,TRBV19,CASRIDRENEKLFF,TGTGCCAGTAGGATAGACAGGGAGAATGAAAAACTGTTTTTT
TRBJ1-1,few,NA,TRBV29-1,CSAAGVEAFF,TGCAGCGCAGCTGGCGTTGAAGCTTTCTTT
TRBJ2-3,many,TRBD1,TRBV25-1,CASSATGEATDTQYF,TGTGCCAGCAGTGCGACAGGGGAGGCAACAGATACGCAGTATTTT
TRBJ1-2,NA,NA,TRBV19,CASNRADNYGYTF,TGTGCCAGTAACCGGGCCGATAACTATGGCTACACCTTC
TRBJ1-2,NA,TRBD1,TRBV5-4,CASTLGGDRTFYGYTF,TGTGCCAGCACCTTGGGGGGGGACAGGACATTCTATGGCTACACCTTC
TRBJ1-5,NA,TRBD1,TRBV27,CASSSGQGRYNQPQHF,TGTGCCAGCAGTTCGGGACAGGGCAGGTACAATCAGCCCCAGCATTTT
TRBJ1-1,NA,NA,TRBV7-9,CASSLVGEPTEAFF,TGTGCCAGCAGCTTAGTAGGAGAGCCCACTGAAGCTTTCTTT
TRBJ2-2,many,TRBD2,TRBV2,CASRRTSGGYNTGELFF,TGTGCCAGCAGGCGGACTAGCGGGGGGTATAACACCGGGGAGCTGTTTTTT
TRBJ2-3,NA,TRBD2,TRBV20-1,CSAKAGFSTDTQYF,TGCAGTGCTAAAGCGGGGTTTAGCACAGATACGCAGTATTTT